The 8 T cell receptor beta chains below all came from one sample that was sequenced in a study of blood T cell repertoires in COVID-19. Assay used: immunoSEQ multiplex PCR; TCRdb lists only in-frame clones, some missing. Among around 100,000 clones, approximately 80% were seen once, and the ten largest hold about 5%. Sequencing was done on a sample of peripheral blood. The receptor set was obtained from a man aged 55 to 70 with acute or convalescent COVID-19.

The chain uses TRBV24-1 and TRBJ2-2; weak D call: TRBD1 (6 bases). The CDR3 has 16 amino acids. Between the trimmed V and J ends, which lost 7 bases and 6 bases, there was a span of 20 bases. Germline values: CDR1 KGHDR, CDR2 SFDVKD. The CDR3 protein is CATSDAGTPVAGELFF. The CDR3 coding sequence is TGTGCCACCAGCGACGCCGGGACACCCGTTGCCGGGGAGCTGTTTTTT.

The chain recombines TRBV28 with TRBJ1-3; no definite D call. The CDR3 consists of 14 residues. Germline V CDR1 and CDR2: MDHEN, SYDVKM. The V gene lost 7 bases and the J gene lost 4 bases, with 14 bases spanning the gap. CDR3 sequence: CASNQRFGGNTIYF. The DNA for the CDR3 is TGTGCCAGCAACCAGCGGTTCGGAGGAAACACCATATATTTT.

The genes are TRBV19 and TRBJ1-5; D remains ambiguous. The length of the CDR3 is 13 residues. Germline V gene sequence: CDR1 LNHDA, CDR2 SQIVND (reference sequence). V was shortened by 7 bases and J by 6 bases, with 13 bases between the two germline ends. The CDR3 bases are TGTGCCAGTAATTTCGTTCCGGGTCAGCCCCAGCATTTT. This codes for CASNFVPGQPQHF.

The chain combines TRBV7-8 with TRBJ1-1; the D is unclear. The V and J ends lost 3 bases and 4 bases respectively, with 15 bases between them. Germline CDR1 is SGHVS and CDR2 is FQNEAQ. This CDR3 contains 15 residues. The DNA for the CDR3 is TGTGCCAGCAGCTTCGCCCGGGGATTTTTCACTGAAGCTTTCTTT. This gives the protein CASSFARGFFTEAFF.

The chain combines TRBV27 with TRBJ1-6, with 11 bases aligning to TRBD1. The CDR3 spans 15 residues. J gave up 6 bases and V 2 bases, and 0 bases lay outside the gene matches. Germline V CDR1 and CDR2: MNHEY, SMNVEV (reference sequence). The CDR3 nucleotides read TGTGCCAGCAGTTTAGGGACAGGGGGTAATTCACCCCTCCACTTT. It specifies CASSLGTGGNSPLHF.

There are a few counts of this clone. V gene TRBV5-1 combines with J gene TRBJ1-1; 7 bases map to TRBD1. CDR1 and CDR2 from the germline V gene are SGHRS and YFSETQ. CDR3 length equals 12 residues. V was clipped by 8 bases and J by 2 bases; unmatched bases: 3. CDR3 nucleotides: TGCGCCAGTCGGGACAGCAACACTGAAGCTTTCTTT. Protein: CASRDSNTEAFF.

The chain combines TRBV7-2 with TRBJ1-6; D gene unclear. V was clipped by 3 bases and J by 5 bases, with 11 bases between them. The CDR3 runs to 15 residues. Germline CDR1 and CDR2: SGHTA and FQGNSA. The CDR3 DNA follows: TGTGCCAGCAGCTTTAGGACGGGAAATAATTCACCCCTCCACTTT. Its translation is CASSFRTGNNSPLHF.

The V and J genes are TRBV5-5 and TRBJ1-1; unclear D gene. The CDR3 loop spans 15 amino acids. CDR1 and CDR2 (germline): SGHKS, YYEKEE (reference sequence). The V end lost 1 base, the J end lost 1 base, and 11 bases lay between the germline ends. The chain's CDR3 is CASSLQTARNTEAFF. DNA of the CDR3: TGTGCCAGCAGCTTGCAAACAGCCCGGAACACTGAAGCTTTCTTT.